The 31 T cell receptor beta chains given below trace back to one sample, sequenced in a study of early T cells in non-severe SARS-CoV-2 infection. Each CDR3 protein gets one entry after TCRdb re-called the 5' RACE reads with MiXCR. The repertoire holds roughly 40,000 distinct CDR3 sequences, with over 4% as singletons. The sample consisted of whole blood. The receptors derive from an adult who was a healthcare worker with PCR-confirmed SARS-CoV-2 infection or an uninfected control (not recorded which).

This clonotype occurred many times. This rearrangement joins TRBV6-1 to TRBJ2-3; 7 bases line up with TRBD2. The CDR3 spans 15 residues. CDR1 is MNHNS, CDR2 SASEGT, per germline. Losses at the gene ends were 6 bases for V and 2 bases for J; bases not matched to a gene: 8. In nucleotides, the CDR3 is TGTGCCAGCAGGGACACCAGCGGGGACACAGATACGCAGTATTTT. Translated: CASRDTSGDTDTQYF.

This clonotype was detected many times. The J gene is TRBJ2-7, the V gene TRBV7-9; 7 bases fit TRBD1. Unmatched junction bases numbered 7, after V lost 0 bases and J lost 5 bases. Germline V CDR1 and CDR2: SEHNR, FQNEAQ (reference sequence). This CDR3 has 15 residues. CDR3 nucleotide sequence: TGTGCCAGCAGCTTAGCCGGAGACAGGGACCACGAGCAGTACTTC. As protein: CASSLAGDRDHEQYF.

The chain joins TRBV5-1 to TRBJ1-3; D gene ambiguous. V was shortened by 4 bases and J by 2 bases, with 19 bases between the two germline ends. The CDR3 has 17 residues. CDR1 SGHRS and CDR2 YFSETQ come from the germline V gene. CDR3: CASSPEGPGWPGNTIYF. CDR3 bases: TGCGCCAGCAGCCCGGAGGGTCCGGGGTGGCCTGGAAACACCATATATTTT.

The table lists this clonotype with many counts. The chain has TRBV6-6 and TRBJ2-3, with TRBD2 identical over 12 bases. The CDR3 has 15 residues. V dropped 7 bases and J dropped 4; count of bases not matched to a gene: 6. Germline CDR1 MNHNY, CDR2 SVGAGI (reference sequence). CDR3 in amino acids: CASKLAGGSADTQYF. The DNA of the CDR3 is TGTGCCAGCAAACTAGCGGGAGGATCGGCAGATACGCAGTATTTT.

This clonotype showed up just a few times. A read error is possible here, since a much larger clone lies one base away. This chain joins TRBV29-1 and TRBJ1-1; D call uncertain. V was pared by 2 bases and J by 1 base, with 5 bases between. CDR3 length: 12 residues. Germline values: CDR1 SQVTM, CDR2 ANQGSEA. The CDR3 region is CSVERGNTEAFF. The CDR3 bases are TGCAGCGTTGAACGGGGGAACACTGAAGCTTTCTTT.

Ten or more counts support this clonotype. CDR3 sequence (DNA): TGCGCCAGCAGCCATCCTGACCGGGACAGGGGGAGCAATCAGCCCCAGCATTTT. Translated: CASSHPDRDRGSNQPQHF. The V gene is TRBV4-1, the J gene TRBJ1-5; 11 positions agree with TRBD1. With V trimmed by 3 bases and J by 1 base, 8 bases remained unmatched. The CDR3 is 18 residues long. Germline V gene data show CDR1 as MGHRA and CDR2 as YSYEKL.

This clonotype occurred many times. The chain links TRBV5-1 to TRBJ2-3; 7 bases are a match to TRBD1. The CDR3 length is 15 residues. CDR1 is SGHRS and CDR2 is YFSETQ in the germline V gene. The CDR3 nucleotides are TGCGCGGTGAGCGCCGGGACAGCATGGACAGATACGCAGTATTTT. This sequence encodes CAVSAGTAWTDTQYF.

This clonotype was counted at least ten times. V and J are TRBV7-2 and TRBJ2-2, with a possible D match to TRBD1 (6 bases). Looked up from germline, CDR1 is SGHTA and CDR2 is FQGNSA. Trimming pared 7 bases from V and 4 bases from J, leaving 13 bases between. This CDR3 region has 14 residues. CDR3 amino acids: CASTLGQTTGELFF. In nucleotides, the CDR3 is TGTGCCAGCACCCTCGGACAGACCACCGGGGAGCTGTTTTTT. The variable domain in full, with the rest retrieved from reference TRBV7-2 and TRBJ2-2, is GAGVSQSPSNKVTEKGKDVELRCDPISGHTALYWYRQSLGQGLEFLIYFQGNSAPDKSGLPSDRFSAERTGGSVSTLTIQRTQQEDSAVYLCASTLGQTTGELFFGEGSRLTVL.

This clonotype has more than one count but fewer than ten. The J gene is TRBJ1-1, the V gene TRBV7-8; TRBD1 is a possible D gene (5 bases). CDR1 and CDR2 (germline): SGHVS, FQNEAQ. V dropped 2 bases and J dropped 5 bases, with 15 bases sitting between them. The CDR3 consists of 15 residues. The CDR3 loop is CASSLIGGAGTEAFF. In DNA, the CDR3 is TGTGCCAGCAGCTTAATCGGCGGGGCCGGTACTGAAGCTTTCTTT. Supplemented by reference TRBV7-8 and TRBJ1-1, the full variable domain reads GAGVSQSPRYKVAKRGQDVALRCDPISGHVSLFWYQQALGQGPEFLTYFQNEAQLDKSGLPSDRFFAERPEGSVSTLKIQRTQQEDSAVYLCASSLIGGAGTEAFFGQGTRLTVV.

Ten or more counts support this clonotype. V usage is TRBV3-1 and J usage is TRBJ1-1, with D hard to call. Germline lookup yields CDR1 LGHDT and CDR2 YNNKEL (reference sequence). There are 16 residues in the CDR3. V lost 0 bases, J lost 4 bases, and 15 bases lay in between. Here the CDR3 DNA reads TGTGCCAGCAGCCAAGATCCTCCACGAGGGAGCACTGAAGCTTTCTTT. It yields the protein CASSQDPPRGSTEAFF.

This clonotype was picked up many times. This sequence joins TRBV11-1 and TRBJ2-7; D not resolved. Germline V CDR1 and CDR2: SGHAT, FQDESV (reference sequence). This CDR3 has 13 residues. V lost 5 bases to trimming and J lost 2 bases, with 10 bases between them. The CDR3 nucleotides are TGTGCCAGCAGCCGGCAGCGTACCTACGAGCAGTACTTC. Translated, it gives CASSRQRTYEQYF.

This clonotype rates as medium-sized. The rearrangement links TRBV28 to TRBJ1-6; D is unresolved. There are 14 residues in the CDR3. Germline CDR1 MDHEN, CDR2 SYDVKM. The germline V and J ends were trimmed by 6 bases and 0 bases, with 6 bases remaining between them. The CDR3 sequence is CASSGSSYNSPLHF. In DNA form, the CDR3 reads TGTGCCAGCAGCGGGAGCTCCTATAATTCACCCCTCCACTTT.

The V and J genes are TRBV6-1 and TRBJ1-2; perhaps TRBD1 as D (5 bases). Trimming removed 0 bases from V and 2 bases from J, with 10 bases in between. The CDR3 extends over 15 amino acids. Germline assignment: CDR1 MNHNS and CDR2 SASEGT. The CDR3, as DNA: TGTGCCAGCAGTGAAGCGCGGTACAGGAACTATGGCTACACCTTC. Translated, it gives CASSEARYRNYGYTF.

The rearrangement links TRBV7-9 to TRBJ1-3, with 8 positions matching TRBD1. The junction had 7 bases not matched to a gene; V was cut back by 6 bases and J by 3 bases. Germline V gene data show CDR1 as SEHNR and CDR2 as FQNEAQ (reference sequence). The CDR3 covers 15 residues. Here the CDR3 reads CASRPDRDIGNTIYF. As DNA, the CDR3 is TGTGCCAGCAGACCGGACAGGGACATTGGAAACACCATATATTTT.

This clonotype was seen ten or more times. The CDR3 coding sequence is TGTGCCAGCAGCTCGGGGAGAGGGCAGGGAAATTCACCCCTCCACTTT. The encoded protein is CASSSGRGQGNSPLHF. The rearrangement joins TRBV11-2 to TRBJ1-6; perhaps TRBD1 as D (5 bases). With 4 bases removed from V and 7 bases from J, the gap between germline ends came to 17 bases. The germline gives CDR1 SGHAT, CDR2 FQNNGV. The CDR3 is made up of 16 amino acids.

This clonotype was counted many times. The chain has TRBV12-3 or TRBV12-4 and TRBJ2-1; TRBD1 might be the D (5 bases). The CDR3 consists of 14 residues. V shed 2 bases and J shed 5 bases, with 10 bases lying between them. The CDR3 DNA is TGTGCCAGCAGTTTAAGGCTAGGGGACAATGAGCAGTTCTTC. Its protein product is CASSLRLGDNEQFF.

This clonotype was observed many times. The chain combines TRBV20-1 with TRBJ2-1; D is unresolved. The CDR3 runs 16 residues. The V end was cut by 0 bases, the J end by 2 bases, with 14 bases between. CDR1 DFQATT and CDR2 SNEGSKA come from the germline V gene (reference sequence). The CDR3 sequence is CSARDWYKTAYNEQFF. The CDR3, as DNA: TGCAGTGCTAGAGATTGGTACAAAACAGCCTACAATGAGCAGTTCTTC.

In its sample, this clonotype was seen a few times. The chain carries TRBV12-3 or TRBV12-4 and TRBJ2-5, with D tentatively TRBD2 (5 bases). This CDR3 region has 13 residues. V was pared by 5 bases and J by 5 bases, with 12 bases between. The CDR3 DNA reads TGTGCCAGCAGTAGGACTTCCCGGGAGACCCAGTACTTC. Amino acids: CASSRTSRETQYF.

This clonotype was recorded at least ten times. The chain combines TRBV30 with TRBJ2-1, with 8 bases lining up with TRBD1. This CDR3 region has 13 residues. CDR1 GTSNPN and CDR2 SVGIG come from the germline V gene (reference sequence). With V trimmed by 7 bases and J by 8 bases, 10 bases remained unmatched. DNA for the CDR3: TGTGCCTCCCACAGGGGGAGTCTCGATGAGCAGTTCTTC. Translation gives CASHRGSLDEQFF. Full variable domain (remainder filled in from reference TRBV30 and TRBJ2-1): SQTIHQWPATLVQPVGSPLSLECTVEGTSNPNLYWYRQAAGRGLQLLFYSVGIGQISSEVPQNLSASRPQDRQFILSSKKLLLSDSGFYLCASHRGSLDEQFFGPGTRLTVL.

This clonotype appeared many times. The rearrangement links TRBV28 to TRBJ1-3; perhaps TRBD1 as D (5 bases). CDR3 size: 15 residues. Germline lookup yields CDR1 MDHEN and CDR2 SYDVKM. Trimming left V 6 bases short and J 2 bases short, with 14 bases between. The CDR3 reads CASSPLGQAGNTIYF. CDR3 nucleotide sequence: TGTGCCAGCAGCCCACTGGGGCAGGCTGGAAACACCATATATTTT.

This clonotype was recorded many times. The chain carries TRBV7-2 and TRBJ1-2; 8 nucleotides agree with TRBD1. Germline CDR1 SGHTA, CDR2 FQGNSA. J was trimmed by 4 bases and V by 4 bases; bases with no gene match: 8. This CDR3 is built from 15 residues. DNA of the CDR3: TGTGCCAGCAGCTCGTCGGACAGGGACGGCTATGGCTACACCTTC. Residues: CASSSSDRDGYGYTF.

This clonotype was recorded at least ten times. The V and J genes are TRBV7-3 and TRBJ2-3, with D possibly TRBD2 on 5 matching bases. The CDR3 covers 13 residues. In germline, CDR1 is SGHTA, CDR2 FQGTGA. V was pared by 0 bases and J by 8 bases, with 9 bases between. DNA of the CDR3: TGTGCCAGCAGCTTAACGGTTGAGGGTACGCAGTATTTT. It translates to CASSLTVEGTQYF.

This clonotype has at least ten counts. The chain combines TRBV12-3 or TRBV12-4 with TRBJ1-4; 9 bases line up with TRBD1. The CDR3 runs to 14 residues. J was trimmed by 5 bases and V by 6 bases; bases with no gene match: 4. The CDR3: CASSPGQGNEKLFF. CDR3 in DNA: TGTGCCAGCAGCCCGGGACAGGGAAATGAAAAACTGTTTTTT.

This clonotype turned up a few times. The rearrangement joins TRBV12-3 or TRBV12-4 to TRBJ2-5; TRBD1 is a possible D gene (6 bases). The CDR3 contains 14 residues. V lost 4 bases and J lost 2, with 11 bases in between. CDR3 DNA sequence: TGTGCCAGCAGTTCCACCGGGACACAAGAGACCCAGTACTTC. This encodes CASSSTGTQETQYF.

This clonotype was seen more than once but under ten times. This CDR3 reads CASSHPGLAGGLRNEQFF. CDR3 sequence (DNA): TGCGCCAGCAGCCACCCGGGACTAGCGGGGGGGCTTCGGAATGAGCAGTTCTTC. This sequence joins TRBV4-3 and TRBJ2-1, with 16 bases aligning to TRBD2. Germline V CDR1 and CDR2: LGHNA, YSLEER. The CDR3 contains 18 residues. V lost 3 bases, J lost 7 bases, and 9 bases stayed unmatched.

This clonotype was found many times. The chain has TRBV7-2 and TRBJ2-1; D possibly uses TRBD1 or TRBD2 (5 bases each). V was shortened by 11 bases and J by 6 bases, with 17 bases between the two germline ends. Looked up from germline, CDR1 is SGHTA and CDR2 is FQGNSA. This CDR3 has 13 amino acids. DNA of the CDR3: TGTGCCGCTGGGGCGAGGGTTCCCAATGAGCAGTTCTTC. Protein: CAAGARVPNEQFF.

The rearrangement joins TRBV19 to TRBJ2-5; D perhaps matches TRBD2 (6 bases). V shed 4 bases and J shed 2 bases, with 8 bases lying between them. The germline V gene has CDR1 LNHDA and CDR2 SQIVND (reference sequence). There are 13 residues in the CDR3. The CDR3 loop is CASSTGTQETQYF. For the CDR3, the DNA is TGTGCCAGTAGTACCGGGACTCAAGAGACCCAGTACTTC.

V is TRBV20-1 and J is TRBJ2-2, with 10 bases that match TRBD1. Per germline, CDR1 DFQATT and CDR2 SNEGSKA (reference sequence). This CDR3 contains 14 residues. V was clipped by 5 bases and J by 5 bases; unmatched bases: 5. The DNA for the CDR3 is TGCAGTGCTGGACAGGGGGGTGTGACCGGGGAGCTGTTTTTT. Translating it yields CSAGQGGVTGELFF.

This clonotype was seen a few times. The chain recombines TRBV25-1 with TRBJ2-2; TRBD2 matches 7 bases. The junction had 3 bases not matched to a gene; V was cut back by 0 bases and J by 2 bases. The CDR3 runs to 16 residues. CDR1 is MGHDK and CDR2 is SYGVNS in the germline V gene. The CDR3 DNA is TGTGCCAGCAGTGAATATTTAGCGGGTAACACCGGGGAGCTGTTTTTT. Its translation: CASSEYLAGNTGELFF.

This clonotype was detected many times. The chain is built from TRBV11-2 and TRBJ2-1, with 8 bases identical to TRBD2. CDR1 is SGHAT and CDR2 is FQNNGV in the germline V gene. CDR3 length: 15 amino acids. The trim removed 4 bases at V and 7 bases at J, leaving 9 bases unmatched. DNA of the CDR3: TGTGCCAGCAGCTCTTTCCGGGAGGGCCTGAATGAGCAGTTCTTC. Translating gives CASSSFREGLNEQFF.

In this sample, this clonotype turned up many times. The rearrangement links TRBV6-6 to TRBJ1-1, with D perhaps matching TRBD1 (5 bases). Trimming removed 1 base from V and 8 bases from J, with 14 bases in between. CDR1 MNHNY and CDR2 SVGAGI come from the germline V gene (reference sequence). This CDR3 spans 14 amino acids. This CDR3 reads CASSYWGLLGEAFF. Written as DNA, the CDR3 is TGTGCCAGCAGTTACTGGGGCCTATTGGGAGAAGCTTTCTTT.